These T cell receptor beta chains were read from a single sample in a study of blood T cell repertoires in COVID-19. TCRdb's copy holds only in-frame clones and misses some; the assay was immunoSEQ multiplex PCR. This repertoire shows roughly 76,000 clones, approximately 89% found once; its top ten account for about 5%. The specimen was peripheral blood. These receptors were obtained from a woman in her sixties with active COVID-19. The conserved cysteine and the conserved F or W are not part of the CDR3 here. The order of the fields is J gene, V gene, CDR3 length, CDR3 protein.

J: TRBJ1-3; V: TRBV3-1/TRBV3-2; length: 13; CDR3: ASSQMGVSGNTIY
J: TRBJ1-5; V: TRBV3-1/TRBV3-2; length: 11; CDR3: ASSLGDNQPQH
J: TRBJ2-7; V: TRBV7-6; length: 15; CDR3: ACSPTSMYPKHYEQY
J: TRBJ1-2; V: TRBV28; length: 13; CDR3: ASSRDSGSLRGYT
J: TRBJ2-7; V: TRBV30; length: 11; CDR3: AWSVRGLSEQY
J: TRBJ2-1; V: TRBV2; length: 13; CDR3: ASKLGGTSYNEQF
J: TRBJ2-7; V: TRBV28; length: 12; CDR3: ASSSGAPLYEQY
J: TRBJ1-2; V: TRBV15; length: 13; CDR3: ATSRGAVTNYGYT
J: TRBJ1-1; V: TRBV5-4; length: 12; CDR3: ASSAIGEIPEAF
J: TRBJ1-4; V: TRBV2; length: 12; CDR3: ASSAGDRGEKLF
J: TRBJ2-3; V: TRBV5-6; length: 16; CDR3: ASSIPGLAGGSTDTQY
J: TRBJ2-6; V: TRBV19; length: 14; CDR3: ASSRLRGTGANVLT
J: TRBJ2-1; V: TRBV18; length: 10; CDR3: ASSPPIGEQF
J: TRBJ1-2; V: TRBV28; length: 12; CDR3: ASSLGQDPLRYT
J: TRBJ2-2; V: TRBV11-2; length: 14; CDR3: ASSLELAARVGELF
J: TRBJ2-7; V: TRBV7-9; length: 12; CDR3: ASSLSTNSYEQY
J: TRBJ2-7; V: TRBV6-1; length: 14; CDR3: ASSEAWTGSSYEQY
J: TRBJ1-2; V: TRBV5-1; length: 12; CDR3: ASSFSYGGYGYT
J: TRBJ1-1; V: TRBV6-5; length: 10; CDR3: ASSLRGSGAF
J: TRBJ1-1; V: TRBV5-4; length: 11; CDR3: ASRGQGITEAF
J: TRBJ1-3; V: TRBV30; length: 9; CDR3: AWSRGNTIY
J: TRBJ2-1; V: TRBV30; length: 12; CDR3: AWTRTRIGNEQF
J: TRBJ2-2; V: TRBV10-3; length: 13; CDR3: AILSGQGSTGELF
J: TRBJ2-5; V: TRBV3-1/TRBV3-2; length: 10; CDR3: ASRDRWETQY
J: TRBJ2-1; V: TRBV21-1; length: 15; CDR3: ASSRAGNFILYNEQF
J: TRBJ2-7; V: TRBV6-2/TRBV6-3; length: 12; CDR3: ASSRGTSNYEQY
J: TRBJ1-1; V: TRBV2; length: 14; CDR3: ASSGSTGGRNTEAF
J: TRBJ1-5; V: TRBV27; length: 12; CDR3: ASRSGARNQPQH
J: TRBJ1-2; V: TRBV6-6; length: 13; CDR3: ASSRQGVVNYGYT
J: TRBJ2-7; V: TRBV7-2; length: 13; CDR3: ASGLSPANPYEQY
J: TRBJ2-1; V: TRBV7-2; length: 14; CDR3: ASSTETSGDYNEQF
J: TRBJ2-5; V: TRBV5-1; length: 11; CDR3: ASGSRSQETQY
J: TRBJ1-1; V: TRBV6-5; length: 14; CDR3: ASSYRGWGGNTEAF
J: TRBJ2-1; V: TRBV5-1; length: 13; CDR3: ASSLRTSGSSEQF